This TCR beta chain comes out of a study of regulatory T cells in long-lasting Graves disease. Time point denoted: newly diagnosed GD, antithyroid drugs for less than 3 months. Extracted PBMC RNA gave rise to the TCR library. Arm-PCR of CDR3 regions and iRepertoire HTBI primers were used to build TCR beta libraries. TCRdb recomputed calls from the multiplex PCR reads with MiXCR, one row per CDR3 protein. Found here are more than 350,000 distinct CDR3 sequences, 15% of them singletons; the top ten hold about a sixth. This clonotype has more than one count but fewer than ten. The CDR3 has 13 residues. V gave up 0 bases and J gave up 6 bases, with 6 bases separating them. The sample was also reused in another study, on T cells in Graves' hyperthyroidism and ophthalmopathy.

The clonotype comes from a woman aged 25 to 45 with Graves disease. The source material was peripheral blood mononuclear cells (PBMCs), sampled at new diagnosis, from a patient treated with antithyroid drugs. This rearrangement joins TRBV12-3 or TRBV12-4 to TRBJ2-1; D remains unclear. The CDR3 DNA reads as TGTGCCAGCAGTTTAGCGCGTCTCAATGAGCAGTTCTTC. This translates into CASSLARLNEQFF.